This entry lists 6 T cell receptor beta chains sequenced from one sample in a study of human T cells and chemical hapten exposure (dated by TCRdb to the early 2020s). Library method: RACE. Sequenced using a NextSeq 500. TCRdb itself trimmed the public reads at Q25 with fastp, ran MiXCR and retained productive beta chains. A single entry per CDR3 protein holds the most common genes and DNA from its merged rows. This sample has fewer than 200,000 distinct CDR3 sequences in its table, and 28% of those were observed once. The ten largest clonotypes hold about 2.1% of the sample. The time point label, as the study defines it: patch test 3, about 24 weeks after DPC sensitization. Interpreted using the paper, the treatment or condition label stands for: therapeutic diphenylcyclopropenone sensitization with weekly scalp DPC. The sequencing used whole blood, collected in connection with sensitization to the hapten diphenylcyclopropenone (DPC). The receptors shown here come from a woman aged 18-30 years with alopecia areata. Some clones in this sample may be carry-over from other donors' samples.

This clonotype was seen a few times. DNA for the CDR3: TGTGCCAGCAGCTGGACTAGCGCGGCAGATACGCAGTATTTT. Translated: CASSWTSAADTQYF. The chain links TRBV12-3 or TRBV12-4 to TRBJ2-3, with 9 positions matching TRBD2. This CDR3 spans 14 amino acids. V lost 6 bases, J lost 4 bases, and 5 bases stayed unmatched.

The chain links TRBV29-1 to TRBJ2-2, with TRBD2 matching over 7 bases. Germline CDR1 reads SQVTM; CDR2 reads ANQGSEA. V trimming: 1 base; J trimming: 2 bases; junction bases outside the gene matches: 7. This CDR3 has 16 residues. In nucleotides, the CDR3 is TGCAGCGTTGAAGGGTGGGGGGGTCGCAACACCGGGGAGCTGTTTTTT. Translation: CSVEGWGGRNTGELFF.

This clonotype was counted a few times. This chain links TRBV27 with TRBJ1-5; tentatively, D is TRBD1 (6 bases). Germline lookup yields CDR1 MNHEY and CDR2 SMNVEV (reference sequence). This CDR3 is 14 amino acids long. Trimming cost V 5 bases and J 3 bases, with 11 bases left between them. This CDR3 is CASSNRDNNQPQHF. The CDR3 DNA sequence: TGTGCCAGCAGTAACCGGGACAACAATCAGCCCCAGCATTTT.

This clonotype has only one observation. The V call is TRBV7-3, the J call TRBJ2-7; possibly TRBD1 for D (7 bases). Germline CDR1 and CDR2: SGHTA and FQGTGA. V was cut by 5 bases and J by 2 bases, with 13 bases left in between. This CDR3 contains 14 residues. The DNA of the CDR3 is TGTGCCAGCAGCCCGACAGGGAGGACCTACGAGCAGTACTTC. Translating gives CASSPTGRTYEQYF.

This clonotype was observed a few times. This chain joins TRBV4-1 and TRBJ1-3; D unclear. The CDR3 is made up of 13 amino acids. CDR1 is MGHRA, CDR2 YSYEKL, per germline. V lost 1 base and J 6 bases, leaving 7 bases between the germline ends. The CDR3 loop reads CASSQVAPNTIYF. The DNA of the CDR3 is TGCGCCAGCAGCCAAGTGGCCCCAAACACCATATATTTT.

There are a few counts of this clonotype. The chain couples TRBV6-2 or TRBV6-3 to TRBJ2-1; TRBD2 matches 11 bases. This CDR3 is 15 amino acids long. Germline CDR1 is MNHEY and CDR2 is SVGEGT. The J segment lost 8 bases and the V segment lost 6 bases, leaving 9 bases of the junction unmatched. CDR3 DNA sequence: TGTGCCAGCAGCTTACTAGCGGGAGAATTCGATGAGCAGTTCTTC. It encodes CASSLLAGEFDEQFF.